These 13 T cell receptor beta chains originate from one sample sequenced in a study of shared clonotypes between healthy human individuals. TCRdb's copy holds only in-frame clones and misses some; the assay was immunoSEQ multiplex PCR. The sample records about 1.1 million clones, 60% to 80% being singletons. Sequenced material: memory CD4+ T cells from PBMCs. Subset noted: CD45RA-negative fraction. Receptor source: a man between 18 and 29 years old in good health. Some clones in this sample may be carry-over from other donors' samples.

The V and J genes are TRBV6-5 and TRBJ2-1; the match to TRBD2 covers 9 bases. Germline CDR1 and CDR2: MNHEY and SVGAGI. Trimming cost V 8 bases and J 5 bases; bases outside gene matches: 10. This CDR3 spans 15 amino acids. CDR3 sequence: CASLRGVAGDNEQFF. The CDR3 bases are TGTGCCAGCCTCCGCGGGGTAGCGGGAGACAATGAGCAGTTCTTC.

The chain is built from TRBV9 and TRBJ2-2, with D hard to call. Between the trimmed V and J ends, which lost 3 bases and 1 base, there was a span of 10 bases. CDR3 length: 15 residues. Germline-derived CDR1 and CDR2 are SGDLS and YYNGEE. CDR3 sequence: CASSALPWNTGELFF. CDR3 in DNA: TGTGCCAGCAGCGCTCTCCCGTGGAACACCGGGGAGCTGTTTTTT.

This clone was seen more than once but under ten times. The CDR3 DNA reads as TGCGCCAGCAGCTTCACGGACAGGGAGGACACTGAAGCTTTCTTT. Translation gives CASSFTDREDTEAFF. The chain links TRBV5-1 to TRBJ1-1; 8 bases are shared with TRBD1. The CDR3 has 15 residues. V gave up 2 bases and J gave up 3 bases; unmatched junction bases: 6. Germline lookup yields CDR1 SGHRS and CDR2 YFSETQ.

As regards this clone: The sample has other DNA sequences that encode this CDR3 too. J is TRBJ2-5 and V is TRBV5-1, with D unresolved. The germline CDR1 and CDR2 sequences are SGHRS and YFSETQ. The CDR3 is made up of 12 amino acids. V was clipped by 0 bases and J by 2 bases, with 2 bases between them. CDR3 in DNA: TGCGCCAGCAGCTTGGTACAAGAGACCCAGTACTTC. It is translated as CASSLVQETQYF.

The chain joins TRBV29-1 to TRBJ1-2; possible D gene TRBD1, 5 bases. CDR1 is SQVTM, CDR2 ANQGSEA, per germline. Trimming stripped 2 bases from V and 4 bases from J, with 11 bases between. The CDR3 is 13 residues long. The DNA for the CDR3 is TGCAGCGTTGAATCCCAGGGAACCTATGGCTACACCTTC. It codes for CSVESQGTYGYTF. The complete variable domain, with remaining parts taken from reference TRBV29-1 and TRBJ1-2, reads SAVISQKPSRDICQRGTSLTIQCQVDSQVTMMFWYRQQPGQSLTLIATANQGSEATYESGFVIDKFPISRPNLTFSTLTVSNMSPEDSSIYLCSVESQGTYGYTFGSGTRLTVV.

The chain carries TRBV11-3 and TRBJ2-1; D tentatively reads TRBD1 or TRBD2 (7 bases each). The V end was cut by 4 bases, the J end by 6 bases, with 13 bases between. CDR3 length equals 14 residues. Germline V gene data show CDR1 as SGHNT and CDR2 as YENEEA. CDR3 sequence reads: CASSSGGVLNEQFF. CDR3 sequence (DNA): TGTGCCAGCAGCTCAGGGGGGGTGCTCAATGAGCAGTTCTTC.

Here the CDR3 DNA reads TGTGCCAGCAGACGCCCCCTCGGACAGGGGGTAAGAGAAAAACTGTTTTTT. This translates into CASRRPLGQGVREKLFF. This rearrangement joins TRBV28 to TRBJ1-4; 10 positions match TRBD1. The CDR3 length is 17 residues. V shed 6 bases, J shed 8 bases, and the junction held 15 bases outside the gene matches. From germline, CDR1 is MDHEN and CDR2 SYDVKM.

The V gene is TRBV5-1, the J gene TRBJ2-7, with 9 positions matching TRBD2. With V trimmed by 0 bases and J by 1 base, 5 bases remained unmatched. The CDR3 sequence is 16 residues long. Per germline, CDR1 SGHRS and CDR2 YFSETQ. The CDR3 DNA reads TGCGCCAGCAGCTTGGAGGCGGGGGGGCGATCCTACGAGCAGTACTTC. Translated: CASSLEAGGRSYEQYF.

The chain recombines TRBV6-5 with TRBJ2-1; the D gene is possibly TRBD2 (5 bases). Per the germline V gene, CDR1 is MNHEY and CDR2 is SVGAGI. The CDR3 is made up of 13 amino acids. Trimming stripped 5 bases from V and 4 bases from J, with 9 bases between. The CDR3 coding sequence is TGTGCCAGCAGTAGGTCGGGGTACAATGAGCAGTTCTTC. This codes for CASSRSGYNEQFF.

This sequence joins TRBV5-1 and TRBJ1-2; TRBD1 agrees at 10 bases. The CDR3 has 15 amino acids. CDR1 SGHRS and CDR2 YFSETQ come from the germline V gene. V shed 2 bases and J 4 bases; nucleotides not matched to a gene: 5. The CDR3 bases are TGCGCCAGCAGCTTCCGGGACAGGGGACCCTATGGCTACACCTTC. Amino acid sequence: CASSFRDRGPYGYTF.

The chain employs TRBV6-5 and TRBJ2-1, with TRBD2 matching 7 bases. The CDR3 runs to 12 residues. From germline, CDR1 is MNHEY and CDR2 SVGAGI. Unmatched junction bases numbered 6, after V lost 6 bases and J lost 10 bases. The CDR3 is CASSWGGEEQFF. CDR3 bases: TGTGCCAGCAGCTGGGGAGGGGAGGAGCAGTTCTTC.

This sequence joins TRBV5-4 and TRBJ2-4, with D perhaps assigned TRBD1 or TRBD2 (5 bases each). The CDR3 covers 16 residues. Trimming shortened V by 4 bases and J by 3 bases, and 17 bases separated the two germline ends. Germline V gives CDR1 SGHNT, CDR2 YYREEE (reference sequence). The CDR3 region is CASSLGAPLDKNIQYF. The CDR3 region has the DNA TGTGCCAGCAGCCTCGGGGCTCCCTTAGACAAAAACATTCAGTACTTC.

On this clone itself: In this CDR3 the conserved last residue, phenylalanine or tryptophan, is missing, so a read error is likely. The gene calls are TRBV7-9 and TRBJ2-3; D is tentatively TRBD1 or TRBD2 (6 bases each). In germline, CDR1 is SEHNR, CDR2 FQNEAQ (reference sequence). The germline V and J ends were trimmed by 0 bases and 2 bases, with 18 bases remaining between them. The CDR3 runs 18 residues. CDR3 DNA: TGTGCCAGCAGCTTAGCCCAGGTTGGGGGGCGCCTCACAGATACGCAGTATCTT. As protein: CASSLAQVGGRLTDTQYL.